The text below deals with one TCR beta chain. The protocol was immunoSEQ multiplex PCR, while the TCRdb copy is restricted to in-frame clones and leaves out a portion. The sample lists some 190,000 clones; roughly 80% were seen once. This entry belongs to a study of blood T cell repertoires in COVID-19. In germline, CDR1 is WNHNN, CDR2 SYGVQD (reference sequence). Germline trimming cut 6 bases from V and 3 bases from J; bases unmatched to any gene: 2. This CDR3 region has 13 residues. The V call is TRBV10-1, the J call TRBJ2-3; TRBD2 matches 8 bases. The receptor was derived from a woman in her forties or fifties with acute or convalescent COVID-19. What was sequenced was peripheral blood. CDR3 in amino acids: CASSVAGTDTQYF. Written as DNA, the CDR3 is TGCGCCAGCAGCGTAGCGGGAACAGATACGCAGTATTTT.